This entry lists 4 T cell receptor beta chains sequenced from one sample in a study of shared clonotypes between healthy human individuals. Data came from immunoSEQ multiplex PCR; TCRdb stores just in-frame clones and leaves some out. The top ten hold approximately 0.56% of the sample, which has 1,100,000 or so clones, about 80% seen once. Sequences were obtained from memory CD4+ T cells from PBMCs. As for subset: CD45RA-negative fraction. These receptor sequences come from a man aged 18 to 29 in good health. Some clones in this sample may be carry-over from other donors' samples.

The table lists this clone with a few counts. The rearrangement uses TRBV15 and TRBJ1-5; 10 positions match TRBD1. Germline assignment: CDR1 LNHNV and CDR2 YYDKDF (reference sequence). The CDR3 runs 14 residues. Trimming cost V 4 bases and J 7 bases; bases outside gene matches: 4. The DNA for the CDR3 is TGTGCCACCAGCAAGACAGGGGGCGGACAGCCCCAGCATTTT. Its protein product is CATSKTGGGQPQHF.

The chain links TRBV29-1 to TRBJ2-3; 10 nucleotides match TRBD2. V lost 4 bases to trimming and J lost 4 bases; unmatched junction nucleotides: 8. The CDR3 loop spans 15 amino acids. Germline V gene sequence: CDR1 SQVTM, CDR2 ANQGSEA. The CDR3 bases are TGCAGCGTTGGATTAGCGGGAGGAATTGCAGATACGCAGTATTTT. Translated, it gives CSVGLAGGIADTQYF.

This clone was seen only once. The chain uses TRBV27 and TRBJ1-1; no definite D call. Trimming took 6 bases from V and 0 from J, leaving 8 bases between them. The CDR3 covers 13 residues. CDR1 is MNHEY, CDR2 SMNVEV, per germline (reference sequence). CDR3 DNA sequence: TGTGCCAGCAGGCCTCGGGTGAACACTGAAGCTTTCTTT. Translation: CASRPRVNTEAFF.

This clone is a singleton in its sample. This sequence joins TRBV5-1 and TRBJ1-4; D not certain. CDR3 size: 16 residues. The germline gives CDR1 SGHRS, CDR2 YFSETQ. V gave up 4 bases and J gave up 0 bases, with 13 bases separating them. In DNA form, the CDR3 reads TGCGCCAGCAGCCTCCTTTTGGGTGCAACTAATGAAAAACTGTTTTTT. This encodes CASSLLLGATNEKLFF.